The 27 T cell receptor beta chains in this list originate from one sample, sequenced in a study of cytomegalovirus exposure and HLA in healthy donors. The study ran its PCR with 60 Vbeta and 13 Jbeta primers. The data were produced by immunoSEQ multiplex PCR, yet TCRdb's version contains in-frame clones alone and is incomplete. The table lists 200,000 to 250,000 clones, 65% to 85% of them singletons. The sequencing input was PBMCs. These receptors were collected from a man aged 30-40 years in good health and CMV-seronegative.

In its sample, this clone was seen a few times. The rearrangement links TRBV28 to TRBJ1-3; D uncertain. CDR1 is MDHEN, CDR2 SYDVKM, per germline. The V end was cut by 3 bases, the J end by 4 bases, with 10 bases between. The CDR3 loop spans 14 amino acids. The DNA for the CDR3 is TGTGCCAGCAGTTTCGGTTTACGGGGAAACACCATATATTTT. This encodes CASSFGLRGNTIYF.

This chain uses TRBV4-1 with TRBJ2-5, with 12 bases identical to TRBD2. The CDR3 extends over 16 amino acids. V lost 0 bases to trimming and J lost 1 base; unmatched junction nucleotides: 0. CDR1 is MGHRA and CDR2 is YSYEKL in the germline V gene. CDR3 residues: CASSQEGLAGQETQYF. CDR3 bases: TGCGCCAGCAGCCAAGAGGGACTAGCGGGCCAAGAGACCCAGTACTTC.

This CDR3 reads CASSLDSAGELFF. The CDR3, as DNA: TGTGCCAGCAGCTTAGATTCAGCCGGGGAGCTGTTTTTT. The chain combines TRBV7-9 with TRBJ2-2; D is undetermined. The CDR3 is 13 residues long. From germline, CDR1 is SEHNR and CDR2 FQNEAQ (reference sequence). V was clipped by 1 base and J by 6 bases, with 6 bases between them.

About this clone: Other nucleotide sequences from this sample produce the same CDR3. This chain connects TRBV27 to TRBJ2-5; possible D gene TRBD1, 5 bases. Germline V CDR1 and CDR2: MNHEY, SMNVEV (reference sequence). The V gene lost 3 bases and the J gene lost 5 bases, with 10 bases spanning the gap. This CDR3 is 13 amino acids long. The CDR3 sequence is CASSFREGETQYF. In DNA form, the CDR3 reads TGTGCCAGCAGTTTCAGGGAAGGTGAGACCCAGTACTTC.

This chain connects TRBV19 to TRBJ2-1; D remains ambiguous. Germline V gene data show CDR1 as LNHDA and CDR2 as SQIVND (reference sequence). The CDR3 has 13 residues. Trimming pared 4 bases from V and 10 bases from J, leaving 14 bases between. The DNA of the CDR3 is TGTGCCAGTAGTAGGAAGGAGATTGGGGAGCAGTTCTTC. It yields the protein CASSRKEIGEQFF.

In its sample, this clone was seen a few times. The gene calls are TRBV12-2 and TRBJ1-1. TRBV12-2 is a listed pseudogene. The CDR3 length is 19 residues. Written as DNA, the CDR3 is TGTGCAAGTCGCTTAGGGATTGTGTATAGGAGGAACCCCAACACTGAAGCTTTCTTT. Translating it yields CASRLGIVYRRNPNTEAFF.

Concerning this clone: An end of the junction does not agree with germline; a read error may underlie this. The chain is built from TRBV9 and TRBJ1-1; 11 bases line up with TRBD1. Germline values: CDR1 SGDLS, CDR2 YYNGEE. The length of the CDR3 is 17 residues. The CDR3 region is CASSEGQGGPLDTEVFF. DNA of the CDR3: TGTGCCAGCAGCGAGGGACAGGGGGGACCTTTGGACACTGAAGTTTTCTTT. Using reference TRBV9 and TRBJ1-1 for the parts outside the CDR3, the full variable domain is DSGVTQTPKHLITATGQRVTLRCSPRSGDLSVYWYQQSLDQGLQFLIQYYNGEERAKGNILERFSAQQFPDLHSELNLSSLELGDSALYFCASSEGQGGPLDTEVFFGQGTRLTVV.

The chain combines TRBV15 with TRBJ1-4; D gene unclear. V dropped 4 bases and J dropped 4 bases, with 7 bases sitting between them. CDR1 is LNHNV and CDR2 is YYDKDF in the germline V gene (reference sequence). The CDR3 runs 13 residues. CDR3 nucleotides: TGTGCCACCAGCAATGAGGTTAATGAAAAACTGTTTTTT. Amino acids: CATSNEVNEKLFF.

The chain carries TRBV6-1 and TRBJ1-6, with 10 bases matching TRBD1. J lost 10 bases, V lost 7 bases, and 7 bases had no gene match. The CDR3 totals 14 residues. Germline assignment: CDR1 MNHNS and CDR2 SASEGT. The CDR3 bases are TGTGCCAGCACGACAGGGGGCGAGAGGTCACCCCTCCACTTT. Amino acids: CASTTGGERSPLHF.

The chain recombines TRBV7-9 with TRBJ1-6, with 10 positions matching TRBD1. The germline V gene encodes CDR1 SEHNR and CDR2 FQNEAQ (reference sequence). V was clipped by 3 bases and J by 10 bases; unmatched bases: 3. CDR3 size: 14 residues. CDR3 DNA: TGTGCCAGCAGCTTGGGGACAGGGGAATCACCCCTCCACTTT. This codes for CASSLGTGESPLHF.

This clone was seen once. This rearrangement joins TRBV15 to TRBJ1-2; no reliable D call. The germline V and J ends were trimmed by 3 bases and 4 bases, with 27 bases remaining between them. CDR3 length: 19 amino acids. The germline V gene has CDR1 LNHNV and CDR2 YYDKDF (reference sequence). The CDR3 DNA is TGTGCCACCAGCAGTGAACTAACGGCCCCGGAATTTAGAAGCTATGGCTACACCTTC. Translating gives CATSSELTAPEFRSYGYTF.

This chain uses TRBV7-8 with TRBJ2-7, with D maybe TRBD2 (5 bases). The germline CDR1 and CDR2 sequences are SGHVS and FQNEAQ. This CDR3 is built from 12 residues. Deletions cut 4 bases from V and 7 bases from J, with 11 bases between. CDR3 amino acids: CASSSRWEEQYF. The CDR3 DNA reads TGTGCCAGCAGCTCACGGTGGGAGGAGCAGTACTTC.

The chain links TRBV5-1 to TRBJ1-4, with a tentative D call TRBD1 (6 bases). CDR1 SGHRS and CDR2 YFSETQ come from the germline V gene. Trimming removed 5 bases at V and 5 bases at J, with 16 bases between. The CDR3 runs 15 residues. The CDR3 DNA is TGCGCCAGCAGGTTACAGGACAGCGTCAATGAAAAACTGTTTTTT. It translates to CASRLQDSVNEKLFF.

The chain uses TRBV5-4 and TRBJ2-5; 8 nucleotides agree with TRBD2. This CDR3 region has 14 residues. Germline trimming cut 3 bases from V and 5 bases from J; bases unmatched to any gene: 6. Germline-derived CDR1 and CDR2 are SGHNT and YYREEE (reference sequence). CDR3 amino acids: CASSSRPGGETQYF. The CDR3 coding sequence is TGTGCCAGCAGCTCCCGTCCGGGGGGGGAGACCCAGTACTTC. Together with reference TRBV5-4 and TRBJ2-5, the CDR3 gives the full variable domain: ETGVTQSPTHLIKTRGQQVTLRCSSQSGHNTVSWYQQALGQGPQFIFQYYREEENGRGNFPPRFSGLQFPNYSSELNVNALELDDSALYLCASSSRPGGETQYFGPGTRLLVL.

This clone occurred once. This chain links TRBV6-1 with TRBJ1-1; D is perhaps TRBD1 (5 bases). The CDR3 loop spans 15 amino acids. In germline, CDR1 is MNHNS, CDR2 SASEGT. V dropped 6 bases and J dropped 0 bases, with 14 bases sitting between them. CDR3 residues: CASRAQQVMNTEAFF. The CDR3 nucleotides read TGTGCCAGCAGAGCCCAACAGGTCATGAACACTGAAGCTTTCTTT.

This chain links TRBV4-1 with TRBJ1-2; D may be TRBD1 (5 bases). V was clipped by 1 base and J by 8 bases, with 14 bases between them. The CDR3 length is 14 residues. CDR1 MGHRA and CDR2 YSYEKL come from the germline V gene. CDR3: CASSQASPGVGYTF. In nucleotides, the CDR3 is TGCGCCAGCAGCCAAGCGTCACCGGGGGTCGGCTACACCTTC.

This chain connects TRBV7-3 to TRBJ2-1; TRBD2 might be the D (6 bases). Germline CDR1 is SGHTA and CDR2 is FQGTGA. The CDR3 extends over 19 amino acids. V lost 2 bases, J lost 6 bases, and 26 bases lay in between. CDR3 DNA: TGTGCCAGCAGCTTATGGGCAATGGGGTATCCGGGACTCGCCAATGAGCAGTTCTTC. It translates to CASSLWAMGYPGLANEQFF.

The chain carries TRBV5-1 and TRBJ1-4; D is perhaps TRBD1 (6 bases). Trimming cost V 4 bases and J 3 bases, with 13 bases left between them. Germline V gene sequence: CDR1 SGHRS, CDR2 YFSETQ. CDR3 size: 15 residues. The CDR3 nucleotides are TGCGCCAGCAGCCTACAGGGAGGGGCTAATGAAAAACTGTTTTTT. Its translation: CASSLQGGANEKLFF. The full variable domain, rest sourced from reference TRBV5-1 and TRBJ1-4, is KAGVTQTPRYLIKTRGQQVTLSCSPISGHRSVSWYQQTPGQGLQFLFEYFSETQRNKGNFPGRFSGRQFSNSRSEMNVSTLELGDSALYLCASSLQGGANEKLFFGSGTQLSVL.

V usage is TRBV11-3 and J usage is TRBJ2-2, with D possibly TRBD1 on 5 matching bases. The CDR3 has 16 amino acids. The V gene lost 1 base and the J gene lost 2 bases, with 11 bases spanning the gap. In germline, CDR1 is SGHNT, CDR2 YENEEA. The CDR3 reads CASSLVGHSNTGELFF. DNA of the CDR3: TGTGCCAGCAGCTTAGTCGGACATTCAAACACCGGGGAGCTGTTTTTT.

This clone was seen a single time. This sequence joins TRBV2 and TRBJ1-3; D unresolved. Trimming pared 3 bases from V and 0 bases from J, leaving 12 bases between. CDR1 and CDR2 from the germline V gene are SNHLY and FYNNEI. This CDR3 comprises 16 residues. The CDR3 nucleotides read TGTGCCAGCAGTGATCAATTCGGGAGCTCTGGAAACACCATATATTTT. Its protein product is CASSDQFGSSGNTIYF.

A few counts support this clone. The chain is built from TRBV7-9 and TRBJ1-2; 7 bases are a match to TRBD1. CDR3 length equals 15 residues. After removal of 4 bases from V and 0 bases from J, the junction contained 5 bases not matched to a gene. Germline loops: CDR1 SEHNR, CDR2 FQNEAQ (reference sequence). The CDR3 bases are TGTGCCAGCAGCTCCGACAGGGATCCTAACTATGGCTACACCTTC. This codes for CASSSDRDPNYGYTF.

The chain joins TRBV9 to TRBJ1-1; D remains unclear. The CDR3 is 14 amino acids. Germline-derived CDR1 and CDR2 are SGDLS and YYNGEE. The V and J ends lost 4 bases and 5 bases respectively, with 15 bases between them. The CDR3 DNA sequence: TGTGCCAGCAGCCCTCGTAAAGGCAGGACTGAAGCTTTCTTT. This translates into CASSPRKGRTEAFF.

The chain recombines TRBV7-9 with TRBJ2-7; 7 nucleotides match TRBD1. Unmatched junction bases numbered 4, after V lost 5 bases and J lost 3 bases. Looked up from germline, CDR1 is SEHNR and CDR2 is FQNEAQ (reference sequence). The CDR3 totals 13 residues. This chain's CDR3 is CASSRDSFYEQYF. The DNA of the CDR3 is TGTGCCAGCAGCAGGGACAGTTTCTACGAGCAGTACTTC.

CDR3 protein: CASSRLVQGAHNSPLHF. The CDR3 nucleotides are TGTGCCAGCAGTAGACTAGTACAGGGGGCGCATAATTCACCCCTCCACTTT. The genes are TRBV25-1 and TRBJ1-6, with 9 bases that match TRBD1. The V segment lost 5 bases and the J segment 5 bases; nucleotides outside the gene matches: 10. CDR1 MGHDK and CDR2 SYGVNS come from the germline V gene. The CDR3 is made up of 17 amino acids.

The V and J genes are TRBV6-6 and TRBJ2-5, with TRBD1 matching 8 bases. The DNA end lines up better with TRBJ2-7; the J call may be wrong. Germline V gives CDR1 MNHNY, CDR2 SVGAGI (reference sequence). The CDR3 covers 14 residues. In nucleotides, the CDR3 is TGTGCCAGCACCCCGGGGGACAGGTTCCACGAGCAGTACTTC. Translating gives CASTPGDRFHEQYF.

The chain employs TRBV28 and TRBJ1-3; TRBD1 matches at 9 bases. Germline CDR1 MDHEN, CDR2 SYDVKM. CDR3 length: 18 residues. Losses at the gene ends were 3 bases for V and 4 bases for J; bases not matched to a gene: 13. CDR3 residues: CASSFLLSGQGDGNTIYF. For the CDR3, the DNA is TGTGCCAGCAGTTTTCTTTTATCGGGACAGGGAGACGGAAACACCATATATTTT.

The chain uses TRBV7-9 and TRBJ1-5; 11 bases line up with TRBD1. The CDR3 runs to 16 residues. V trimming: 3 bases; J trimming: 4 bases; junction bases outside the gene matches: 5. Germline CDR1 is SEHNR and CDR2 is FQNEAQ (reference sequence). This chain's CDR3 is CASSFSGTGGNQPQHF. DNA for the CDR3: TGTGCCAGCAGCTTCTCCGGGACAGGGGGGAATCAGCCCCAGCATTTT.